The text below deals with one TCR beta chain. As handled by the study authors: Estimation of nucleated cell counts was performed using reference gene primer amplification. Measured with immunoSEQ multiplex PCR; TCRdb has only the in-frame clones, and not every one. The DNA was the basis for D and trimming; V, J and clone size are from that table. The sample lists about 120,000 clones, 65% to 90% occurring once. This sample is drawn from a study of blood T cell repertoires in COVID-19. Turning to the study itself: Sites in the United States, Italy and Spain provided acute and convalescent COVID-19 samples. From T cells, B-cell-depleted T cells, or PBMCs came the material, which was cDNA or gDNA.

Trimming cost V 0 bases and J 4 bases, with 9 bases left between them. The CDR3 consists of 13 residues. Per germline, CDR1 GTSNPN and CDR2 SVGIG (reference sequence). Input material: peripheral blood. The chain recombines TRBV30 with TRBJ2-5; no firm D call. This receptor was taken from a man aged 80 or over with acute or convalescent COVID-19. CDR3: CAWSVVTGETQYF. CDR3 nucleotide sequence: TGTGCCTGGAGTGTAGTAACTGGAGAGACCCAGTACTTC.